This is a list of T cell receptor beta chains from one sample in a study of cytomegalovirus exposure and HLA in healthy donors. Profiled with immunoSEQ multiplex PCR; TCRdb holds only in-frame clones, not every one. The sample gives about 130,000 clones, roughly a tenth of which show up once; roughly 4.6% is in the top ten. Material: PBMCs. The source is a woman younger than 30 in good health and CMV-seropositive. The CDR3 runs from the conserved cysteine through the conserved F or W. The order of the fields is clone size, V gene, D gene, CDR3 length, J gene, CDR3 protein, CDR3 DNA. The D gene is left open where the match is weak. Size tells how often a clone was seen (once, few, many) or the class of an expanded clone, and some rows leave it out.

clone size: NA
V gene: TRBV6-1
D gene: TRBD1
CDR3 length: 15
J gene: TRBJ1-2
CDR3 protein: CASSQTGQGNYGYTF
CDR3 DNA: TGTGCCAGCAGTCAGACGGGACAGGGGAACTATGGCTACACCTTC

clone size: few
V gene: TRBV9
D gene: TRBD1
CDR3 length: 14
J gene: TRBJ1-2
CDR3 protein: CASSPGTANYGYTF
CDR3 DNA: TGTGCCAGCAGCCCTGGGACAGCTAACTATGGCTACACCTTC

clone size: few
V gene: TRBV27
D gene: NA
CDR3 length: 15
J gene: TRBJ1-1
CDR3 protein: CASSASGIKNTEAFF
CDR3 DNA: TGTGCCAGCAGTGCGTCGGGGATTAAGAACACTGAAGCTTTCTTT

clone size: NA
V gene: TRBV6-5
D gene: NA
CDR3 length: 13
J gene: TRBJ1-2
CDR3 protein: CASSYSGEGGYTF
CDR3 DNA: TGTGCCAGCAGTTACTCAGGGGAAGGCGGCTACACCTTC

clone size: NA
V gene: TRBV7-6
D gene: NA
CDR3 length: 15
J gene: TRBJ2-7
CDR3 protein: CASSLERGPNYEQYF
CDR3 DNA: TGTGCCAGCAGCTTAGAGCGAGGGCCCAACTACGAGCAGTACTTC

clone size: few
V gene: TRBV29-1
D gene: NA
CDR3 length: 13
J gene: TRBJ2-1
CDR3 protein: CSVSSDSYNEQFF
CDR3 DNA: TGCAGCGTTTCGTCCGACAGTTACAATGAGCAGTTCTTC

clone size: NA
V gene: TRBV5-1
D gene: TRBD2
CDR3 length: 16
J gene: TRBJ2-3
CDR3 protein: CASTPGGTNLADTQYF
CDR3 DNA: TGCGCCAGCACCCCGGGGGGGACTAATTTAGCAGATACGCAGTATTTT

clone size: NA
V gene: TRBV9
D gene: NA
CDR3 length: 13
J gene: TRBJ1-4
CDR3 protein: CASSPPHGEKLFF
CDR3 DNA: TGTGCCAGCAGCCCCCCGCACGGTGAAAAACTGTTTTTT

clone size: NA
V gene: TRBV29-1
D gene: TRBD2
CDR3 length: 13
J gene: TRBJ2-5
CDR3 protein: CSVHHSGEETQYF
CDR3 DNA: TGCAGCGTTCATCATAGCGGGGAAGAGACCCAGTACTTC

clone size: few
V gene: TRBV29-1
D gene: NA
CDR3 length: 10
J gene: TRBJ2-1
CDR3 protein: CSVADNEQFF
CDR3 DNA: TGCAGCGTTGCGGACAATGAGCAGTTCTTC

clone size: NA
V gene: TRBV9
D gene: TRBD2
CDR3 length: 15
J gene: TRBJ2-2
CDR3 protein: CASSVVERGTGELFF
CDR3 DNA: TGTGCCAGCAGCGTAGTAGAGCGGGGGACCGGGGAGCTGTTTTTT

clone size: NA
V gene: TRBV30
D gene: NA
CDR3 length: 12
J gene: TRBJ1-4
CDR3 protein: CAWSERGEKLFF
CDR3 DNA: TGTGCCTGGAGTGAGCGCGGAGAAAAACTGTTTTTT

clone size: NA
V gene: TRBV11-2
D gene: NA
CDR3 length: 14
J gene: TRBJ1-2
CDR3 protein: CASSLAAGNYGYTF
CDR3 DNA: TGTGCCAGCAGCTTAGCCGCGGGGAACTATGGCTACACCTTC

clone size: few
V gene: TRBV5-6
D gene: TRBD2
CDR3 length: 15
J gene: TRBJ2-1
CDR3 protein: CASSLVVGLAGEQFF
CDR3 DNA: TGTGCCAGCAGCTTGGTAGTTGGACTAGCGGGTGAGCAGTTCTTC

clone size: NA
V gene: TRBV6-5
D gene: TRBD1
CDR3 length: 13
J gene: TRBJ2-3
CDR3 protein: CASRGPTTDTQYF
CDR3 DNA: TGTGCCAGTAGGGGGCCAACCACAGATACGCAGTATTTT

clone size: NA
V gene: TRBV9
D gene: TRBD2
CDR3 length: 14
J gene: TRBJ2-7
CDR3 protein: CASSAGLASYEQYF
CDR3 DNA: TGTGCCAGCAGCGCCGGACTAGCATCCTACGAGCAGTACTTC

clone size: NA
V gene: TRBV28
D gene: NA
CDR3 length: 17
J gene: TRBJ2-7
CDR3 protein: CASSSIGERGAMYEQYF
CDR3 DNA: TGTGCCAGCAGCTCTATCGGCGAACGGGGGGCCATGTACGAGCAGTACTTC

clone size: NA
V gene: TRBV30
D gene: NA
CDR3 length: 15
J gene: TRBJ2-7
CDR3 protein: CAWRGPGLAPYEQYF
CDR3 DNA: TGTGCCTGGAGGGGCCCCGGGCTAGCCCCTTACGAGCAGTACTTC

clone size: few
V gene: TRBV19
D gene: TRBD1
CDR3 length: 13
J gene: TRBJ1-5
CDR3 protein: CASGDRAFQPQHF
CDR3 DNA: TGTGCCAGTGGGGACAGGGCTTTTCAGCCCCAGCATTTT

clone size: few
V gene: TRBV4-1
D gene: NA
CDR3 length: 15
J gene: TRBJ1-3
CDR3 protein: CASSQDRGSGNTIYF
CDR3 DNA: TGCGCCAGCAGCCAGGACCGGGGTTCCGGAAACACCATATATTTT

clone size: NA
V gene: TRBV6-1
D gene: NA
CDR3 length: 14
J gene: TRBJ1-5
CDR3 protein: CASSGRAQGRPQHF
CDR3 DNA: TGTGCCAGCAGTGGCCGGGCCCAGGGTCGGCCCCAGCATTTT

clone size: few
V gene: TRBV5-4
D gene: NA
CDR3 length: 13
J gene: TRBJ1-2
CDR3 protein: CASSLEGGYGYTF
CDR3 DNA: TGTGCCAGCAGCTTAGAAGGGGGCTATGGCTACACCTTC

clone size: few
V gene: TRBV10-3
D gene: NA
CDR3 length: 15
J gene: TRBJ1-2
CDR3 protein: CAIRAGLAPTYGYTF
CDR3 DNA: TGTGCCATCAGGGCGGGACTCGCCCCAACTTATGGCTACACCTTC

clone size: few
V gene: TRBV28
D gene: NA
CDR3 length: 13
J gene: TRBJ2-2
CDR3 protein: CASSSTGSGELFF
CDR3 DNA: TGTGCCAGCAGTTCTACAGGCTCGGGGGAGCTGTTTTTT

clone size: NA
V gene: TRBV9
D gene: NA
CDR3 length: 14
J gene: TRBJ1-3
CDR3 protein: CASSTLSSGNTIYF
CDR3 DNA: TGTGCCAGCAGCACCTTGAGCTCTGGAAACACCATATATTTT